The present T cell receptor (beta chain) was sequenced within a study of Graves' ophthalmopathy and Graves' hyperthyroidism. The germline V and J ends were trimmed by 0 bases and 9 bases, with 11 bases remaining between them. CDR3 length equals 14 residues. The germline gives CDR1 WSHSY, CDR2 SAAADI. Amplification of the TCR beta CDR3 regions used RNA transcripts (as template). Following a first-round RT-PCR that used HTBI primers, a second-round multiplex PCR was carried out. Each CDR3 protein gets one entry after TCRdb re-called the multiplex PCR reads with MiXCR. The table shows about 1.1 million distinct CDR3 sequences, with about 35% occurring only once. Hyperthyroidism patients, all newly diagnosed, had under 2 months' duration and ages of 18 to 65. Uncontrolled infections, other autoimmune diseases, pregnancy or lactation barred patients from enrollment.

Sequencing was done on a sample of peripheral blood or thyroid tissue (not recorded which). The chain carries TRBV10-2 and TRBJ2-2; D is possibly TRBD1 (6 bases). This clonotype originated in an adult man with Graves' hyperthyroidism. CDR3 amino acids: CASSESDSPRELFF. CDR3 DNA: TGCGCCAGCAGTGAGTCGGACAGTCCCAGGGAGCTGTTTTTT.